This TCR beta chain was sequenced for a study of shared clonotypes between healthy human individuals. Germline V lookup: CDR1 GTSNPN, CDR2 SVGIG (reference sequence). CDR3 length: 14 amino acids. Trimming stripped 1 base from V and 5 bases from J, with 14 bases between. Unsorted PBMC DNA was run through sequencing on ten immunoSEQ deep assay plates. Original methodology: ImmunoSEQ supplied junction-only sequences lacking quality scores, so filtering was different. Here immunoSEQ multiplex PCR was the method, and the copy in TCRdb shows in-frame clones only, minus some. V and J calls and clone size are given by that table; D and trimming were obtained from the DNA. The sample includes fewer than 650,000 clones, less than 80% of them seen just once.

This clonotype was obtained from a woman in her thirties or forties in good health. Some clones in this sample may be carry-over from other donors' samples. Sequencing used PBMCs. The chain has TRBV30 and TRBJ1-2; perhaps TRBD1 as D (5 bases). CDR3: CAWSGQGEGYGYTF. In DNA form, the CDR3 reads TGTGCCTGGAGTGGGCAGGGCGAAGGGTATGGCTACACCTTC.